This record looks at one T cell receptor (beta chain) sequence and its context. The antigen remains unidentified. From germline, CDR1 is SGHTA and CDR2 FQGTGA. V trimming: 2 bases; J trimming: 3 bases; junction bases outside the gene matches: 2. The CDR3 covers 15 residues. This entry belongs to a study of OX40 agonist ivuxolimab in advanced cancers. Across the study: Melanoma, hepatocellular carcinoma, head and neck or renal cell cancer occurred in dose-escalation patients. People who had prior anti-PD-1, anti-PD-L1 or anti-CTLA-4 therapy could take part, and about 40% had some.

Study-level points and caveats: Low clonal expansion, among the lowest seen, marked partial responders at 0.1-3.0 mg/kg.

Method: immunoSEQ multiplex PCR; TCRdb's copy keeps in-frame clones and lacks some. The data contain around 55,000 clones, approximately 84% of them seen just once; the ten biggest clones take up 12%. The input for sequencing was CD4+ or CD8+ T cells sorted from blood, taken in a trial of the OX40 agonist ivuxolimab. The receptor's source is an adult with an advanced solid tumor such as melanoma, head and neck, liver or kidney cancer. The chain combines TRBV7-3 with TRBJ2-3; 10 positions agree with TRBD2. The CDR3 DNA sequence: TGTGCCAGCAGCTTAGTAGCGGGGGGTACAGATACGCAGTATTTT. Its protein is CASSLVAGGTDTQYF.